These 14 T cell receptor beta chains share one sample of origin, sequenced in a study of PD-1 blockade in mismatch repair-deficient tumors. Some clones are missing from TCRdb's copy, which holds only in-frame ones; the method was immunoSEQ multiplex PCR. Here the sample spans over 60,000 clones, 88% being singletons. The sample here was peripheral blood, taken 52 weeks after starting pembrolizumab. These receptors were collected from an adult with mismatch repair-deficient cancer.

This rearrangement joins TRBV6-6 to TRBJ2-5; D remains unclear. CDR3 length equals 15 residues. V lost 4 bases and J 0 bases, leaving 12 bases between the germline ends. CDR1 and CDR2 from the germline V gene are MNHNY and SVGAGI (reference sequence). CDR3 bases: TGTGCCAGCAGTTTGGGGTCCTTCCACCAAGAGACCCAGTACTTC. Amino acids: CASSLGSFHQETQYF.

Regarding this clone: Different DNA sequences within this sample yield the same CDR3. The chain is built from TRBV27 and TRBJ2-6; D remains ambiguous. V lost 5 bases and J lost 0, with 11 bases in between. Germline CDR1 reads MNHEY; CDR2 reads SMNVEV (reference sequence). The CDR3 runs 16 residues. The CDR3 sequence: CASSLLSPSGANVLTF. The CDR3 nucleotides are TGTGCCAGCAGTCTACTCTCCCCCTCTGGGGCCAACGTCCTGACTTTC.

The rearrangement links TRBV18 to TRBJ2-1; 10 bases fit TRBD2. The CDR3 is 16 amino acids. The germline V gene has CDR1 KGHSH and CDR2 LQKENI. After removal of 0 bases from V and 10 bases from J, the junction contained 9 bases not matched to a gene. The CDR3: CASSPPEASGRREQFF. The CDR3, as DNA: TGTGCCAGCTCACCACCGGAGGCTAGCGGGAGAAGAGAGCAGTTCTTC.

V is TRBV4-3 and J is TRBJ2-5; D unresolved. Deletions cut 0 bases from V and 1 base from J, with 3 bases between. The CDR3 runs to 13 residues. Germline-derived CDR1 and CDR2 are LGHNA and YSLEER. The CDR3 reads CASSQETQETQYF. CDR3 coding DNA: TGCGCCAGCAGCCAAGAGACCCAAGAGACCCAGTACTTC.

J is TRBJ2-7 and V is TRBV5-1; 9 bases align to TRBD2. The germline V gene has CDR1 SGHRS and CDR2 YFSETQ. This CDR3 region has 15 residues. V shed 4 bases, J shed 1 base, and the junction held 6 bases outside the gene matches. Here the CDR3 reads CASSQGLARSYEQYF. The CDR3 DNA reads as TGCGCCAGCAGCCAAGGACTAGCGCGTTCCTACGAGCAGTACTTC.

The genes are TRBV11-2 and TRBJ2-5, with 10 bases lining up with TRBD1. Germline V gene sequence: CDR1 SGHAT, CDR2 FQNNGV. CDR3 length: 14 residues. The trim removed 1 base at V and 4 bases at J, leaving 0 bases unmatched. This CDR3 reads CASSLGTGGETQYF. The DNA for the CDR3 is TGTGCCAGCAGCTTAGGGACAGGGGGAGAGACCCAGTACTTC.

This chain joins TRBV7-2 and TRBJ2-4; D is unclear. Trimming shortened V by 2 bases and J by 0 bases, and 5 bases separated the two germline ends. The CDR3 is made up of 14 amino acids. CDR1 and CDR2 (germline): SGHTA, FQGNSA. The CDR3 region has the DNA TGTGCCAGCAGCTTACAACTAGCCAAAAACATTCAGTACTTC. It is translated as CASSLQLAKNIQYF.

The chain couples TRBV7-6 to TRBJ2-7; 14 bases are shared with TRBD2. Germline CDR1 SGHVS, CDR2 FNYEAQ. The V segment lost 1 base and the J segment 6 bases; nucleotides outside the gene matches: 5. CDR3 length equals 16 residues. The CDR3 protein is CASSLDPGTSGSEQYF. The CDR3 DNA follows: TGTGCCAGCAGCTTAGACCCCGGGACTAGCGGGAGCGAGCAGTACTTC.

Notes on this clone: At one end the junction does not follow the germline gene, possibly because of a read error. The V call is TRBV29-1, the J call TRBJ1-2; tentatively, D is TRBD1 (5 bases). The CDR3 spans 13 residues. Germline CDR1 and CDR2: SQVTM and ANQGSEA. The CDR3 loop is CSVSGVGLYDYTF. The DNA of the CDR3 is TGCAGCGTGTCGGGTGTGGGACTCTATGACTACACCTTC.

The rearrangement links TRBV6-5 to TRBJ1-3, with D unclear. The CDR3 consists of 15 residues. Trimming took 0 bases from V and 1 from J, leaving 7 bases between them. Germline CDR1 reads MNHEY; CDR2 reads SVGAGI. CDR3 coding DNA: TGTGCCAGCAGTTACTCGATGGGTTCTGGAAACACCATATATTTT. This sequence encodes CASSYSMGSGNTIYF.

V usage is TRBV4-1 and J usage is TRBJ2-5; D perhaps matches TRBD1 (7 bases). This CDR3 is 15 amino acids long. V lost 0 bases, J lost 5 bases, and 13 bases lay in between. In germline, CDR1 is MGHRA, CDR2 YSYEKL. The chain's CDR3 is CASSQDKGAGETQYF. For the CDR3, the DNA is TGCGCCAGCAGCCAAGATAAGGGGGCGGGGGAGACCCAGTACTTC.

The J gene is TRBJ2-7, the V gene TRBV6-5, with D uncertain. CDR3 length: 14 amino acids. CDR1 is MNHEY, CDR2 SVGAGI, per germline. V shed 0 bases and J shed 2 bases, with 8 bases lying between them. The CDR3 is CASSYSSAPYEQYF. As DNA, the CDR3 is TGTGCCAGCAGTTACTCCTCCGCCCCCTACGAGCAGTACTTC.

The V gene is TRBV5-6, the J gene TRBJ1-1, with a tentative D call TRBD1 (6 bases). V was shortened by 6 bases and J by 3 bases, with 15 bases between the two germline ends. CDR1 is SGHDT and CDR2 is YYEEEE in the germline V gene. CDR3 length: 14 residues. CDR3 protein: CASTGSGGHTEAFF. CDR3 sequence (DNA): TGTGCCAGCACAGGATCCGGGGGGCACACTGAAGCTTTCTTT. The complete variable domain, with remaining parts taken from reference TRBV5-6 and TRBJ1-1, reads DAGVTQSPTHLIKTRGQQVTLRCSPKSGHDTVSWYQQALGQGPQFIFQYYEEEERQRGNFPDRFSGHQFPNYSSELNVNALLLGDSALYLCASTGSGGHTEAFFGQGTRLTVV.

The gene calls are TRBV27 and TRBJ2-1, with a weak D call TRBD1 (6 bases). Looked up from germline, CDR1 is MNHEY and CDR2 is SMNVEV (reference sequence). The length of the CDR3 is 17 residues. With 3 bases removed from V and 1 base from J, the gap between germline ends came to 16 bases. The CDR3 sequence is CASSLGAGAGSYNEQFF. CDR3 bases: TGTGCCAGCAGTTTGGGGGCAGGGGCCGGTTCCTACAATGAGCAGTTCTTC.